This paragraph covers one T cell receptor (beta chain) sequence. What it recognizes is unknown. The record originates from a study of blood T cells in healthy people across ages. The V gene lost 0 bases and the J gene lost 4 bases, with 15 bases spanning the gap. This CDR3 contains 16 residues. The germline CDR1 and CDR2 sequences are PRHDT and FYEKMQ (reference sequence). Study-level results: Per million T cells, the diversity of TCR beta decreased roughly linearly as age advanced. Nothing was known about donor CMV status, and this possibly confounded expanded clonotype changes. Naive CD4+ cells and diversity were both higher in long-lived donors than in aged donors.

Using a J-beta primer mix together with a sample-barcoded 5' primer, a second PCR was run for roughly 6 to 12 cycles. TCRdb itself ran the 5' RACE reads through MiXCR, one entry per CDR3 protein. Among 500,000 to 550,000 distinct CDR3 sequences listed, about 24% were seen once. This same sample was also taken into another study, of T cells of mothers and their children. From that paper: The donors comprised over 5 children and their three healthy Caucasian mothers.

What was sequenced was blood. The receptor comes from a boy younger than 18 in good health. The chain recombines TRBV13 with TRBJ1-2; no firm D call. For the CDR3, the DNA is TGTGCCAGCAGCTTAGGCAGTGAGGCAGGATCCTATGGCTACACCTTC. Translated: CASSLGSEAGSYGYTF.